These T cell receptor beta chains were read from a single sample in a study of blood T cell repertoires in COVID-19. Clones were read by immunoSEQ multiplex PCR, and TCRdb kept only the in-frame ones, dropping some. Found here are hundreds of thousands of clones, 84% of them singletons; the top ten hold 18%. The source material was peripheral blood. The receptors originated from an elderly woman with active or convalescent COVID-19. Each CDR3 is given with its conserved first and last residue. D genes are given only for firm matches. Not all rows give a size; the values are once, few, many and, for expanded clones, a class.

j_call clone_size d_call cdr3_length v_call cdr3_nt cdr3_aa
TRBJ2-7 NA TRBD2 15 TRBV7-3 TGTGCCAGCAGCCCGGAAGGCGGGAGGGGTTACGAGCAGTACTTC CASSPEGGRGYEQYF
TRBJ1-5 NA TRBD1 16 TRBV30 TGTGCCTCAGACCTTGGACAGGGGGCAGGTAGGCAGCCCCAGCATTTT CASDLGQGAGRQPQHF
TRBJ1-4 NA TRBD1 15 TRBV2 TGTGCCAGCAGTGAACAGGGGGCGGTGAATGAAAAACTGTTTTTT CASSEQGAVNEKLFF
TRBJ2-1 NA NA 14 TRBV7-7 TGTGCTAGCAGCTTAGCCGGCTCCTACAATGAGCAGTTCTTC CASSLAGSYNEQFF
TRBJ2-7 NA TRBD1 15 TRBV30 TGTGCCTGGAGGAGAAGACAGGGGGCGATCTACGAGCAGTACTTC CAWRRRQGAIYEQYF
TRBJ2-7 NA NA 12 TRBV3-1/TRBV3-2 TGTGCCAGCAGCCAGACACCCTACGAGCAGTACTTC CASSQTPYEQYF
TRBJ2-7 NA TRBD2 14 TRBV7-8 TGTGCCAGCAGCCTAGGGACTAGCGGTGGCGAGCAGTACTTC CASSLGTSGGEQYF
TRBJ2-2 NA TRBD2 17 TRBV7-6 TGTGCCAGCAGCTTAGAGGCTAGCGGCACGAACACCGGGGAGCTGTTTTTT CASSLEASGTNTGELFF
TRBJ1-4 NA NA 17 TRBV5-1 TGCGCCAGCAGCGGGTCTCTTGGACAGCCCACTAATGAAAAACTGTTTTTT CASSGSLGQPTNEKLFF
TRBJ1-2 NA TRBD1 14 TRBV2 TGTGCCAGCAGTGGACAGGGCGGGAACTATGGCTACACCTTC CASSGQGGNYGYTF
TRBJ2-1 NA NA 13 TRBV30 TGTGCCTGGAGAATCCGGGAATACAATGAGCAGTTCTTC CAWRIREYNEQFF
TRBJ1-1 NA NA 12 TRBV5-5 TGTGCCAGCAGACGCTCCGGGGGAGGAGCTTTCTTT CASRRSGGGAFF
TRBJ2-1 NA TRBD2 15 TRBV6-4 TGTGCCAGCAGTGAAGCTAGCGGGGGATACAATGAGCAGTTCTTC CASSEASGGYNEQFF
TRBJ2-5 NA NA 14 TRBV29-1 TGCAGCGTTGAAGTAACGCGGGGCGGTAGGACCCAGTACTTC CSVEVTRGGRTQYF
TRBJ1-2 NA NA 12 TRBV28 TGTGCCAGCAGAGGGGATAACTATGGCTACACCTTC CASRGDNYGYTF
TRBJ2-3 once TRBD2 14 TRBV27 TGTGCCAGCAGTTTCGGGGGGGCAGAAGATACGCAGTATTTT CASSFGGAEDTQYF
TRBJ2-1 NA TRBD2 15 TRBV7-2 TGTGCCAGCAGCTTAGAGCGGGGGGGTTGGAATGAGCAGTTCTTC CASSLERGGWNEQFF
TRBJ1-6 few NA 13 TRBV11-2 TGTGCCAGCAGACTTACAGGTTTAGGGACCCTCCACTTT CASRLTGLGTLHF
TRBJ1-5 NA NA 14 TRBV5-1 TGCGCCAGCAGCCCGGGAGACTCGAATCAGCCCCAGCATTTT CASSPGDSNQPQHF
TRBJ2-1 NA TRBD2 17 TRBV5-5 TGTGCCAGCAGCGGTCTAGCGGGGGGTCCGTACTACAATGAGCAGTTCTTC CASSGLAGGPYYNEQFF
TRBJ1-2 NA TRBD1 12 TRBV19 TGTGCCAGTAGTGGACAGGGGTTTGGCTACACCTTC CASSGQGFGYTF
TRBJ2-7 NA TRBD1 11 TRBV7-9 TGTGCCAGTACAGGGGGGTACGAGCAGTACTTC CASTGGYEQYF
TRBJ2-2 once TRBD2 17 TRBV4-2 TGTGCCAGCAGCCCCGTGGGCGGGAGTCCTTACACCGGGGAGCTGTTTTTT CASSPVGGSPYTGELFF
TRBJ1-5 NA NA 15 TRBV6-6 TGTGCCAGCACTAACAGGGCGACTAGCAATCAGCCCCAGCATTTT CASTNRATSNQPQHF
TRBJ2-2 NA NA 15 TRBV11-3 TGTGCCAGCAGCCCCGGGGTTCGCAACACCGGGGAGCTGTTTTTT CASSPGVRNTGELFF
TRBJ2-7 once NA 11 TRBV7-2 TGTGCCAGCAGCTCCGCCTACGAGCAGTACTTC CASSSAYEQYF
TRBJ1-2 NA NA 17 TRBV25-1 TGTGCCAGCAGTGAATATAGGGAACAGGGCCGGGCCCCAATCTACACCTTC CASSEYREQGRAPIYTF
TRBJ2-1 NA NA 15 TRBV7-2 TGTGCCAGCAGCCCGGGATCAGGCCTAAACAATGAGCAGTTCTTC CASSPGSGLNNEQFF
TRBJ2-2 NA NA 13 TRBV7-2 TGTGCCAGCAGCTTATCCCCAGTCGGGGAGCTGTTTTTT CASSLSPVGELFF
TRBJ1-3 NA NA 14 TRBV30 TGTGCCTGGGGCGGGACATTCTCTGGAAACACCATATATTTT CAWGGTFSGNTIYF
TRBJ2-3 NA TRBD2 17 TRBV27 TGTGCCAGCAGTTTCCGCGGGACTAGCGGGGGGGCAGATACGCAGTATTTT CASSFRGTSGGADTQYF
TRBJ2-6 NA NA 14 TRBV7-3 TGTGCCAGCGGAGTGAGGGTTGGGGCCAACGTCCTGACTTTC CASGVRVGANVLTF
TRBJ2-7 NA TRBD1 15 TRBV4-3 TGCGCCAGCAGCCGAGCAGGGGGAGTCTCCTACGAGCAGTACTTC CASSRAGGVSYEQYF
TRBJ1-2 NA TRBD1 14 TRBV15 TGTGCCACCAGCCCCAGGACAGGGAACTATGGCTACACCTTC CATSPRTGNYGYTF
TRBJ2-2 few NA 11 TRBV7-2 TGTGCCAGCAGCACAACCGGGGAGCTGTTTTTT CASSTTGELFF
TRBJ2-5 few NA 11 TRBV27 TGTGCCAGCGGCTCCCAAGAGACCCAGTACTTC CASGSQETQYF
TRBJ2-2 NA TRBD1 16 TRBV25-1 TGTGCCAGCAGGAGTACCGGGACAGGGGACACCGGGGAGCTGTTTTTT CASRSTGTGDTGELFF
TRBJ2-7 once TRBD2 14 TRBV6-2/TRBV6-3 TGTGCCAGCAGTGCCCAGCGGGAGACCTACGAGCAGTACTTC CASSAQRETYEQYF
TRBJ2-5 NA TRBD2 17 TRBV7-9 TGTGCCAGCAGCTTTGATCCGGCTAGCGGGGGGAGAGAGACCCAGTACTTC CASSFDPASGGRETQYF
TRBJ2-1 NA TRBD2 17 TRBV6-2/TRBV6-3 TGTGCCAGCAGTTACTCGCCCCCCGAGCGGGGGGTTAATGAGCAGTTCTTC CASSYSPPERGVNEQFF
TRBJ2-3 few TRBD2 15 TRBV19 TGTGCCAGTAGGGGAGCGGGAGATGTCACAGATACGCAGTATTTT CASRGAGDVTDTQYF
TRBJ1-4 NA NA 17 TRBV12-2 TGTGCAAGTCGCGCGCCCTCCCCAGGGGCAACTAATGAAAAACTGTTTTTT CASRAPSPGATNEKLFF